This TCR beta chain comes out of a study of blood T cell repertoires in COVID-19. About the research overall: The samples span acute and convalescent COVID-19 from the United States, Italy and Spain. In each case, the material was cDNA or gDNA derived from T cells, B-cell-depleted T cells, or PBMCs.

With V trimmed by 5 bases and J by 6 bases, 5 bases remained unmatched. The V gene's germline CDR1 is LGHDT and CDR2 YNNKEL (reference sequence). The CDR3 is 15 residues long. Measured with immunoSEQ multiplex PCR; TCRdb has only the in-frame clones, and not every one. The data show about 25,000 clones, 65% to 90% seen once. The source material was peripheral blood. This chain links TRBV3-1 (or the pseudogene TRBV3-2) with TRBJ1-6; 9 nucleotides line up with TRBD1. The TCR was taken from a woman of 80 years or more with acute or convalescent COVID-19. The chain's CDR3 is CASSGGQGLNSPLHF. Here the CDR3 DNA reads TGTGCCAGCAGCGGGGGACAGGGTCTTAATTCACCCCTCCACTTT.